This TCR beta chain was sequenced during a study of blood T cell repertoires in COVID-19. This clone has only one observation. One end of the junction varies from germline; a read error may be responsible. The germline V gene encodes CDR1 LGHNT and CDR2 FRNRAP. There are 13 residues in the CDR3. TCRdb's copy holds only in-frame clones and misses some; the assay was immunoSEQ multiplex PCR. The table has some 300,000 clones, approximately 89% seen once. Sequencing used PBMCs or T cells enriched from blood (not recorded which). This chain connects TRBV12-5 to TRBJ1-1; D perhaps matches TRBD1 (5 bases). This sequence originates from a woman aged 50 to 60 who had been exposed to COVID-19. In DNA form, the CDR3 reads TGTGCTAGTGGCTTGGGACCAGAGGGACTTCCTTTCTTT. It translates to CASGLGPEGLPFF.